This note documents a single TCR beta chain sequence. No antigen is known for it. The sample holds no much larger clone one base away, and base qualities are not on file. The germline V and J ends show losses of 4 bases and 2 bases respectively, and no gene match explains 12 bases of the junction. CDR1 and CDR2, looked up from the germline V gene, are SGHRS and YFSETQ. The CDR3 runs 17 residues from the cysteine to the phenylalanine. Here the CDR3 DNA is all that survives: 51 bases in frame from base 1. Libraries were made using the immunoSEQ multiplex PCR assay. For the multiplex PCR, a mixture combining 60 forward primers for TCR Vbeta segments and 13 reverse primers for TCR Jbeta segments was used. Amplification of the CDR3 region of rearranged TCR beta genes was performed with a multiplex PCR assay on genomic DNA. The Illumina HiSeq System was used to sequence the amplified TCR beta libraries as 87-base-pair reads. On the authors' methods: A later analysis tallied 75 million to 95 million unique TCR beta chains across the 660 or so repertoires, and about 10 million of those chains were shared by two or more donors. Raw reads were error-corrected and collapsed into unique sequences by a nearest-neighbor algorithm in which closely related sequences were merged to remove PCR and sequencing errors. To assign V, D and J gene segments, CDR3 sequences were aligned to IMGT reference sequences. For a sequence to be retained, a match of at least six nucleotides to both a V gene segment and a J gene segment was required. Rearrangements were called productive when the CDR3 lacked stop codons and stayed in frame with V and J; all others were non-productive. Following IMGT convention, CDR3 was defined as the stretch from the second conserved V-encoded cysteine to the conserved J-encoded phenylalanine. Sequences without an unambiguous match to a single V gene segment were excluded from the earlier analysis of approximately 560 of the donors. An earlier analysis of 550 to 650 of the donors classified V segments as functional when productive rearrangements were above 56.7% and as segregating when the standard deviation between donors was above 5%. A statistical classification framework was developed to diagnose cytomegalovirus status using the catalog of TCR beta chain sequences. In a later analysis, TCR nucleotide sequences were compared against IMGT/GENE-DB human TR gene sequences so that V and J genes could be assigned. A later analysis assigned CDR3 sequences and most-parsimonious VDJ recombination scenarios with the TCRdist pipeline. A later analysis defined each TCR beta chain by its CDR3 amino acid sequence plus V-gene family, and excluded reads lacking a unique V-gene family. In a later analysis, fewer than 600 highly shared, low-generation-probability nucleotide sequences were removed to address suspected cross-contamination and a sequencing artifact. For each public chain, a later analysis derived a clonal expansion index from normalized ranks of inferred template counts within each repertoire. In a later analysis, generation probabilities were computed using a VDJ recombination model fitted to out-of-frame rearrangements, and the results were checked against IGoR. Hypergeometric tests were used in a later analysis to score TCR-TCR, TCR-HLA and TCR-CMV co-occurrence, with a repertoire-size bias correction applied to the TCR pairs. False discovery rates were estimated in a later analysis by permuting HLA or CMV assignments 20 times. In a later analysis, co-occurring TCRs were grouped using DBSCAN, and TCRdist sequence similarity was added for clustering within HLA-allele-positive subsets. Repertoires with fewer than 30,000 or more than 120,000 public chains, plus five repertoires with anomalous nucleotide sharing, were excluded from co-occurrence clustering. Imported from immuneACCESS, the table was reduced by TCRdb to in-frame sequences with V and J called. These copies leave out some clones; in studies compared against another copy, an unresolved V gene accounts for under half, and the cause of the remainder is not known. The D gene and trimming were derived from the DNA, and the V and J assignments and clone size from that table. This sample is represented by about 91,000 clones; around 86% of them were singletons. Together, the top ten hold around a tenth of the sample.

In total, roughly 670 healthy bone marrow donors made up the cohort. All cohort members were sampled while nominally healthy, although unrecorded immune exposures were likely present. The donor was CMV seropositive and was included in the group of some 290 seropositive cohort members. A peripheral blood sample was provided by each donor, and peripheral blood mononuclear cells were used for TCR beta sequencing. Genomic DNA extraction from the blood cell samples was performed with the Qiagen DNeasy Blood Extraction Kit. The data are from a study of cytomegalovirus exposure and HLA in healthy donors (TCRdb year 2017). Looking at the study overall: An earlier analysis of 587 of the donors reported 276 Gb of sequence data and 117 million unique TCR beta sequences obtained from about 179 million T cells. An early release covering approximately 600 HLA-typed donors comprised roughly 300 gigabases of sequencing data and roughly 86 million unique TCR sequences. Of the approximately 400 genotyped donors, about 80% fell in the genetic ancestry cluster associated with self-reported Caucasian donors. The study aimed to test whether cataloging public T cell receptors could reveal signatures of past pathogen exposure. Using immunosequencing, the study profiled T cell repertoires from about 620 subjects and related those repertoires to cytomegalovirus serostatus. In addition to the first cohort of around 670 subjects, a separate validation cohort of approximately 130 different subjects was used. To predict cytomegalovirus infection status, the study brought together high-throughput TCR immunosequencing, statistical association of individual TCRs with disease status, and machine learning. To study patterns of TCR occurrence, a later analysis re-analyzed previously published TCR beta repertoires from 600 to 750 donors and added high-resolution HLA genotyping. The later analysis used no new phenotypic data to find candidate immune exposures, relying instead on TCR beta sequences and their occurrence across donors. In an earlier analysis of 550 to 700 of the donors, high-throughput TCR beta sequencing was used to judge whether each TCR beta V gene segment behaved as functional or pseudogenic. Donor age, sex, ethnicity and CMV serostatus were compiled together with the repertoire data. A later genetic analysis used genome-wide SNP genotypes for about three fifths of the 666 donors, treating that subset as a discovery cohort. All discovery cohort repertoires had been generated on a single sequencing platform. HLA typing included class I and class II loci at four-digit resolution. Typing coverage differed by locus: A, B, C, DRB1 and DQB1 were typed in roughly 620-640 donors, DQA1 in around 500, DPA1 in 600 to 610, and DPB1 in 400 to 490. Because of strong linkage in the cohort, 5 or 6 DR-DQ haplotypes were treated as single units for association and clustering. Across some 400 genotyped donors of the cohort, an average of approximately 200,000 unique TCR beta nucleotide sequences per donor were sequenced, and 15% to 20% of those sequences were non-productive. What the research found in general, with its limitations: The only immune exposure information available for the cohort was CMV serostatus. Correlated functional status among segregating V segments might reflect linkage disequilibrium, but an unknown experimental factor could not be ruled out. This cohort had only TCR beta chains sequenced, and the lack of alpha or paired-chain data limited which features could be detected. The classifier was reported to diagnose cytomegalovirus status with high specificity and sensitivity in both the original cohort and the validation cohort. Roughly uniform sequencing depth across donors was assumed in presence/absence analyses, although this assumption may not hold. A total of 150 or so TCR beta chains were listed by the study as associated with cytomegalovirus. A further reported finding was that TCR beta sequences accurately predicted the HLA-A and HLA-B alleles for most subjects in the first cohort. According to a later analysis, most CMV-associated TCR beta chains appeared to be HLA-restricted, and the HLA associations seemed to be driven largely by CMV exposure. While some public TCRs were present in many individuals, most TCR sequences turned up only very rarely across donors. In an earlier analysis of some 540 of the donors, most TCR beta V segments appeared in productive rearrangements about 87% or about 30% of the time, broadly matching IMGT annotations. Specific HLA alleles were associated with 15,000 to 20,000 TCR beta sequences at a false discovery rate of 0.05 in a later analysis. According to a later analysis, parvovirus B19, influenza, CMV and Epstein-Barr virus appeared linked to several top co-occurrence clusters. The sequencing pipeline was judged likely to have produced a cluster of highly shared sequence variants as a technical artifact. Because counts were too low, seventeen rarely observed V segments, including chromosome 9 orphons, were excluded from the earlier analysis of several hundred of the donors. Because HLA typing was missing for some donors at each locus, association tests included only the typed subset. Some IMGT-functional V segments, including TRBV6-2 and TRBV6-3, could not be distinguished by the 87-base-pair reads and were therefore excluded. In a later analysis, HLA-associated TCR beta chains showed more clonal expansion and lower generation probabilities than non-associated chains that were equally common. In a later genetic analysis, fewer N-insertions in productive TCRs were reported among donors in an Asian-associated ancestry cluster than the 666-donor mean. In a later analysis, TCR association rates were found to vary across HLA loci, with the most associated TCRs seen for DRB1 alleles and the fewest for HLA-C alleles. Assigning TCR associations to individual alleles was difficult when HLA alleles, especially DR and DQ, strongly co-occurred. An association between a missense DCLRE1C variant and V-gene and J-gene trimming of TCR beta chains was found in a later genetic analysis and replicated in an independent cohort. Three of the identified cytomegalovirus-associated TCR beta chains were confirmed in vitro to be specific for cytomegalovirus antigens. It was suggested by the authors that the approach could potentially be generalized to other disease states and immunological phenotypes.

The V gene is TRBV5-1 and the J gene is TRBJ2-7, with 10 middle bases fitting TRBD1. Sequenced sample: PBMCs. The TCR was taken from a man under 40 in good health and CMV-seropositive. The CDR3 region has the sequence CASSARTKTGGTYEQYF. The sequenced DNA: TGCGCCAGCAGCGCGCGCACCAAGACAGGGGGCACCTACGAGCAGTACTTC.